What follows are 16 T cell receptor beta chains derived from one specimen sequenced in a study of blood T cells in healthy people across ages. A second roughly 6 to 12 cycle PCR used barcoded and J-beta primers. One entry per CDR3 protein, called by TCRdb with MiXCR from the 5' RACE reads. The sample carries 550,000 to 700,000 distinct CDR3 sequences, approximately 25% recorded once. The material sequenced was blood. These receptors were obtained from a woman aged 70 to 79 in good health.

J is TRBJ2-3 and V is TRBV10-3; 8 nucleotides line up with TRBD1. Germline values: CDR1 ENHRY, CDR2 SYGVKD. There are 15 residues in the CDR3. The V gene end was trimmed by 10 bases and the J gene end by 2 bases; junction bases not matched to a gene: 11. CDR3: CATNPDRVYTDTQYF. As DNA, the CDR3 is TGTGCCACCAACCCGGACAGGGTTTACACAGATACGCAGTATTTT.

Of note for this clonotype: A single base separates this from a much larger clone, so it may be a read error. For the CDR3, the DNA is TGCGCCAGCAGCTTGGATCACGAGACCCAGTACTTC. This translates into CASSLDHETQYF. The J gene is TRBJ2-5, the V gene TRBV5-1; D is undetermined. V shed 0 bases and J shed 5 bases, with 5 bases lying between them. This CDR3 contains 12 residues. Per germline, CDR1 SGHRS and CDR2 YFSETQ.

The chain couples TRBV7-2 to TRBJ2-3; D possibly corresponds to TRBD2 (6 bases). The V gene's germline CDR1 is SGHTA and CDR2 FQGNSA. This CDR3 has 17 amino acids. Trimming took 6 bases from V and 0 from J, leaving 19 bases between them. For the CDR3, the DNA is TGTGCCAGCAGAAAATCCGGGACTTCCCCTAGCACAGATACGCAGTATTTT. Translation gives CASRKSGTSPSTDTQYF.

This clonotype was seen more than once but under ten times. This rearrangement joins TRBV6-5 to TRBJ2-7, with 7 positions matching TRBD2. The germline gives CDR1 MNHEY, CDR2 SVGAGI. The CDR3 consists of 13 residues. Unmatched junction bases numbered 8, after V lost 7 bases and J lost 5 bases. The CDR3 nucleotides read TGTGCCAGCATGAAAGCGGGGTGGAACGAGCAGTACTTC. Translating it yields CASMKAGWNEQYF.

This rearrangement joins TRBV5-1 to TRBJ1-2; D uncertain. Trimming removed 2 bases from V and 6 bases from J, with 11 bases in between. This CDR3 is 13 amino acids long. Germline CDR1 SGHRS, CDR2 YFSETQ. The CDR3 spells CASSLTPQHGYTF. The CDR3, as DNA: TGCGCCAGCAGCTTAACCCCCCAACATGGCTACACCTTC.

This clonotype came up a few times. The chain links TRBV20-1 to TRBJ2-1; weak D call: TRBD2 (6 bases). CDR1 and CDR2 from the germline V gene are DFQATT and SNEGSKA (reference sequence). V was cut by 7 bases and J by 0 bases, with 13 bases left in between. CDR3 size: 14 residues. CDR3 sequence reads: CSGMEGSSYNEQFF. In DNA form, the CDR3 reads TGCAGTGGGATGGAGGGTTCCTCCTACAATGAGCAGTTCTTC.

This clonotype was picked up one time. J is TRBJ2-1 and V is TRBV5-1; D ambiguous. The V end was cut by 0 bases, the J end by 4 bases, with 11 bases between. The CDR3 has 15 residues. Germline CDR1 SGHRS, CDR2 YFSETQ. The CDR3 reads CASSLGFNPYNEQFF. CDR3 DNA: TGCGCCAGCAGCTTGGGATTCAACCCTTACAATGAGCAGTTCTTC.

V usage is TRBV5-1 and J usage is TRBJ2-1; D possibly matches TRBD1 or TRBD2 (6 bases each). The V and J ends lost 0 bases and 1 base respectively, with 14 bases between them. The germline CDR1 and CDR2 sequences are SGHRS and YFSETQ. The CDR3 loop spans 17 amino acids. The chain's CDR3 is CASSLATGSGSYNEQFF. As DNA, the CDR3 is TGCGCCAGCAGCTTGGCCACAGGGAGCGGGTCCTACAATGAGCAGTTCTTC.

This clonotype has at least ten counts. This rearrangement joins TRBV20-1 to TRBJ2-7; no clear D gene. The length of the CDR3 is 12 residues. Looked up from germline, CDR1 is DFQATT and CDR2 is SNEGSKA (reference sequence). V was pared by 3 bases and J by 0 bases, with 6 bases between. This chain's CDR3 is CSARASSYEQYF. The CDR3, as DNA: TGCAGTGCTAGGGCTAGCTCCTACGAGCAGTACTTC.

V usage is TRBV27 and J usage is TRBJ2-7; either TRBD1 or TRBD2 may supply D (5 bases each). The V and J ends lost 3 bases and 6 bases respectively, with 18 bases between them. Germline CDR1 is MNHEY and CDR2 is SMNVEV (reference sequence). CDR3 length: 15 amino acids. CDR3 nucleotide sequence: TGTGCCAGCAGTTTGACATCGCAGGGACGTACCGAGCAGTACTTC. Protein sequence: CASSLTSQGRTEQYF.

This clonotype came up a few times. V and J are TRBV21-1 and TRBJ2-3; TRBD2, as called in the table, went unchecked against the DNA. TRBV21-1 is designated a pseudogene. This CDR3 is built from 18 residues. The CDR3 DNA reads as TGTGCCAGCAGCAAAAGGAGGGACAGCGGGGGGGACCAGGATACGCAGTATTTT. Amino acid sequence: CASSKRRDSGGDQDTQYF.

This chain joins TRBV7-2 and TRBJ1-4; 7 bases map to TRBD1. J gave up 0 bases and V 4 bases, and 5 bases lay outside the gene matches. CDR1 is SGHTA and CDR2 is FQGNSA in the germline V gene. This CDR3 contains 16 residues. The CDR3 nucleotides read TGTGCCAGCAGCTATGACAGGGTAACAACTAATGAAAAACTGTTTTTT. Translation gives CASSYDRVTTNEKLFF.

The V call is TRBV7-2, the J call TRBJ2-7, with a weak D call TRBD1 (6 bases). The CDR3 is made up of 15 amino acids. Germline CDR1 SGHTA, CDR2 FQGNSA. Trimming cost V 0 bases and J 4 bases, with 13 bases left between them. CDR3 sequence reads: CASSLAEGVQYEQYF. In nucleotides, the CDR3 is TGTGCCAGCAGCTTAGCAGAGGGGGTTCAGTACGAGCAGTACTTC.

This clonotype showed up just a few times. In DNA form, the CDR3 reads TGCAGTGCTAGAGATTGGAGGTTGTACGAGCAGTACTTC. Residues: CSARDWRLYEQYF. The gene calls are TRBV20-1 and TRBJ2-5; D possibly corresponds to TRBD2 (5 bases). The J call may be incorrect, as the DNA end agrees better with TRBJ2-7. The CDR3 has 13 residues. Germline loops: CDR1 DFQATT, CDR2 SNEGSKA (reference sequence).

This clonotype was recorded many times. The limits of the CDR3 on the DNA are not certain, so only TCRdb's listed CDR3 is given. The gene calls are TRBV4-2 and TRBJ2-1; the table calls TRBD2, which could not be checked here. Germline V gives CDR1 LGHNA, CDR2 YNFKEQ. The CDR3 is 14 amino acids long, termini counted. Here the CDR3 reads CASSHETVAGGAYF.

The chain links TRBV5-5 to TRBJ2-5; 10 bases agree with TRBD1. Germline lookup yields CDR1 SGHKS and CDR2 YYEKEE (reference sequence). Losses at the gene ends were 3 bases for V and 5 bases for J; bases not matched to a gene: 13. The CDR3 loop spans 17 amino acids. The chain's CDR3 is CASSWYSSGTGDETQYF. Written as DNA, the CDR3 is TGTGCCAGCAGCTGGTATTCTTCCGGGACAGGGGATGAGACCCAGTACTTC.